This record looks at one TCR beta chain sequence and its context. Its antigen remains undetermined. One base away there is no much larger clone; base qualities are not given. Including the terminal cysteine and phenylalanine, the CDR3 comprises 18 residues. Kept here is only the CDR3 DNA, which spans 54 bases and is read in frame from base 1. Deletion took 0 bases off V and 6 bases off J, with a span of 21 bases between the germline ends. From the germline V gene, CDR1 is SGHTA and CDR2 is FQGTGA. This record comes from a study of cytomegalovirus exposure and HLA in healthy donors (dated by TCRdb to the late 2010s). For context, the study as a whole: According to an earlier analysis of 587 of the donors, about 179 million T cells yielded 117 million unique TCR beta sequences and approximately 300 Gb of sequence data. Around 320 gigabases of sequencing data and 80 million or so unique TCR sequences were included in an early release covering over 600 HLA-typed donors. Of the 350 to 400 genotyped donors, over 65% fell in the genetic ancestry cluster associated with self-reported Caucasian donors. The study was designed to test whether signatures of past pathogen exposure could be identified by cataloging public T cell receptors. The study used immunosequencing to profile the T cell repertoires of approximately 650 subjects and linked those repertoires to cytomegalovirus serostatus. Besides the first cohort of under 700 subjects, a separate validation cohort made up of over a hundred different subjects was used. To predict cytomegalovirus infection status, the study brought together high-throughput TCR immunosequencing, statistical association of individual TCRs with disease status, and machine learning. In a later analysis, previously published TCR beta repertoires from 670 or so donors were re-analyzed and high-resolution HLA genotyping was added so that TCR occurrence patterns could be studied. In the later analysis, no new phenotypic data were used to find candidate immune exposures; instead, reliance was placed on TCR beta sequences and their occurrence across donors. In an earlier analysis of 500 to 650 of the donors, high-throughput TCR beta sequencing was used to judge whether each TCR beta V gene segment behaved as functional or pseudogenic. Donor age, sex, ethnicity and CMV serostatus were compiled alongside the repertoire data. Genome-wide SNP genotypes for about 60% of the roughly 700 donors were used in a later genetic analysis, which treated that subset as a discovery cohort. Every discovery cohort repertoire had been produced on one sequencing platform. Both class I and class II loci were covered by HLA typing, at four-digit resolution. The number of donors typed differed by locus, with about 629-630 for A, B, C, DRB1 and DQB1, roughly 520 for DQA1, nearly 610 for DPA1, and some 450 for DPB1. Four to six DR-DQ haplotypes were handled as single units for association and clustering, since linkage in the cohort was strong. Across 398 genotyped donors of the cohort, an average of approximately 240,000 unique TCR beta nucleotide sequences per donor were sequenced, and 15% to 20% of those sequences were non-productive.

The library was built by means of the immunoSEQ multiplex PCR assay. For the multiplex PCR, a mixture combining 60 forward primers for TCR Vbeta segments and 13 reverse primers for TCR Jbeta segments was used. The CDR3 region of rearranged TCR beta genes was amplified from genomic DNA by a multiplex PCR assay. The amplified TCR beta libraries were sequenced on the Illumina HiSeq System as 87-base-pair reads. The source study handled its data this way. A later analysis counted some 74 million unique TCR beta chains across the 550 to 700 repertoires, and around 9.9 million of these chains were shared by at least two donors. To remove PCR and sequencing errors, raw reads were error-corrected and collapsed into unique sequences using a nearest-neighbor algorithm that merged closely related sequences. CDR3 sequences were aligned to IMGT reference sequences to assign V, D and J gene segments. For a sequence to be retained, a match of at least six nucleotides was required to both a V gene segment and a J gene segment. A rearrangement counted as productive if the CDR3 had no stop codons and remained in frame with V and J, and every other rearrangement counted as non-productive. CDR3 was defined by IMGT convention, running from the second conserved V-encoded cysteine to the conserved J-encoded phenylalanine. The earlier analysis of fewer than 750 of the donors excluded sequences that lacked an unambiguous match to a single V gene segment. An earlier analysis of some 500 of the donors classified V segments as functional when productive rearrangements were above 56.7% and as segregating when the standard deviation between donors was above 5%. To diagnose cytomegalovirus status from the catalog of TCR beta chain sequences, a statistical classification framework was built. In a later analysis, V and J genes were assigned by comparing TCR nucleotide sequences against IMGT/GENE-DB human TR gene sequences. The TCRdist pipeline was used in a later analysis to assign CDR3 sequences and most-parsimonious VDJ recombination scenarios. In a later analysis, each TCR beta chain was defined by its CDR3 amino acid sequence together with its V-gene family, and reads lacking a unique V-gene family were excluded. To address suspected cross-contamination and a sequencing artifact, a later analysis removed some 620 highly shared, low-generation-probability nucleotide sequences. For each public chain, a later analysis derived a clonal expansion index from normalized ranks of inferred template counts within each repertoire. In a later analysis, generation probabilities were computed with a VDJ recombination model fitted to out-of-frame rearrangements, and the resulting probabilities were checked against IGoR. Hypergeometric tests were used in a later analysis to score TCR-TCR, TCR-HLA and TCR-CMV co-occurrence, with a repertoire-size bias correction applied to the TCR pairs. A later analysis estimated false discovery rates by permuting HLA or CMV assignments 20 times. In a later analysis, co-occurring TCRs were grouped with DBSCAN, and TCRdist sequence similarity was added when clustering was performed within HLA-allele-positive subsets. For co-occurrence clustering, repertoires with fewer than 30,000 or more than 120,000 public chains were excluded, along with roughly 5 repertoires with anomalous nucleotide sharing. In TCRdb, the immuneACCESS table is reduced to in-frame sequences with V and J assigned. These tables do not hold every clone; where another copy was compared, an unresolved V gene accounts for under half, and the others remain unexplained. D and trimming come from the DNA, and the V and J calls and clone size come from that table. The sample contains about 240,000 clones, roughly four fifths of them found a single time. 8% of the sample belongs to the ten largest clones.

The paper's findings and limits, for the study overall: Correlated functional status among segregating V segments might reflect linkage disequilibrium, but an unknown experimental factor could not be ruled out. The presence/absence analyses assumed that sequencing depth was roughly uniform across donors, and that assumption may not be true. Across donors, most TCR sequences were observed very rarely, whereas some public TCRs were present in many individuals. When HLA alleles, especially DR and DQ, strongly co-occurred, attributing TCR associations to individual alleles was difficult. A further reported finding was that TCR beta sequences accurately predicted the HLA-A and HLA-B alleles for most subjects in the first cohort. In an earlier analysis of several hundred of the donors, most TCR beta V segments were observed in productive rearrangements about 87% or about 30% of the time, broadly matching IMGT annotations. In a later analysis, several top co-occurrence clusters were reported to appear linked to parvovirus B19, influenza, CMV and Epstein-Barr virus. A cluster of highly shared sequence variants was judged likely to represent a technical artifact of the sequencing pipeline. The classifier was reported to diagnose cytomegalovirus status with high specificity and sensitivity in both the original cohort and the validation cohort. Some IMGT-functional V segments, including TRBV6-2 and TRBV6-3, could not be distinguished by the 87-base-pair reads and were therefore excluded. Because some donors lacked HLA typing at each locus, the association tests relied only on the typed subset. According to a later analysis, TCR association rates differed among HLA loci, with DRB1 alleles showing the most associated TCRs and HLA-C alleles showing the fewest. A later analysis associated 16,951 TCR beta sequences with specific HLA alleles at a false discovery rate of 0.05. The earlier analysis of around 600 of the donors excluded about 16 rarely observed V segments, including chromosome 9 orphons, because counts were too low. A few of the identified cytomegalovirus-associated TCR beta chains were confirmed in vitro to be specific for cytomegalovirus antigens. The study listed 150 to 200 TCR beta chains as associated with cytomegalovirus. This cohort had only TCR beta chains sequenced, and the lack of alpha or paired-chain data limited which features could be detected. According to the authors, the approach could potentially be generalized to other disease states and immunological phenotypes. In a later genetic analysis, fewer N-insertions in productive TCRs were reported among donors in an Asian-associated ancestry cluster than the approximately 630-donor mean. In a later analysis, most CMV-associated TCR beta chains were found to appear HLA-restricted, with HLA associations seemingly driven largely by CMV exposure. In a later genetic analysis, a missense DCLRE1C variant was associated with V-gene and J-gene trimming of TCR beta chains, and the association was replicated in an independent cohort. In a later analysis, HLA-associated TCR beta chains were found to be more clonally expanded and to have lower generation probabilities than equally common non-associated chains. The only immune exposure information available for the cohort was CMV serostatus.

In total, just over 650 healthy bone marrow donors made up the cohort. At the time of sampling, every cohort member was nominally healthy, though immune exposures that went unrecorded were likely present. The donor was CMV seropositive and was included in the group of 300 or so seropositive cohort members. Every donor gave a peripheral blood sample, and the peripheral blood mononuclear cells from that sample were used for TCR beta sequencing. Genomic DNA was extracted from the blood cell samples with the Qiagen DNeasy Blood Extraction Kit. The sequence was collected from a woman aged 60-70 years in good health and CMV-seropositive. Sequencing used PBMCs. The receptor chain draws on TRBV7-3 and TRBJ2-1; a tentative D call is TRBD2 (6 bases match). CDR3 loop: CASSLTYGDLNSGNEQFF. The nucleotides are TGTGCCAGCAGCTTAACTTATGGGGACTTAAACTCTGGCAATGAGCAGTTCTTC.